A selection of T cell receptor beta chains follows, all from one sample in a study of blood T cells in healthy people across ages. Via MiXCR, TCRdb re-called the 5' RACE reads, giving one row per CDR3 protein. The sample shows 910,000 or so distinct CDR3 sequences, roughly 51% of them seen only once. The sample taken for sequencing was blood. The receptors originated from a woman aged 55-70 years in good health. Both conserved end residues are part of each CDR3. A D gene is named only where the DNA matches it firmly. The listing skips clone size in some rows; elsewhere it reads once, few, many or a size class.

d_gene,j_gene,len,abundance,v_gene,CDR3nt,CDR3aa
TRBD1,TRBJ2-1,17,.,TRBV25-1,TGTGCCAGCAGTGAGTTTGGACAGGGCGGTTTCTACAATGAGCAGTTCTTC,CASSEFGQGGFYNEQFF
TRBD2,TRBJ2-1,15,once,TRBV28,TGTGCCTGTCGTAGCGGGACCGCCGCCCACAATGAGCAGTTCTTC,CACRSGTAAHNEQFF
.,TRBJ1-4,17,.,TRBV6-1,TGTGCCAGCAGTGATTCGGCGAACCCAGCAACTAATGAAAAACTGTTTTTT,CASSDSANPATNEKLFF
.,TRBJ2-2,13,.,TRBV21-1,TGTGCCAGCGGACGGAGTATGGCCGGGGAGCTGTTTTTT,CASGRSMAGELFF
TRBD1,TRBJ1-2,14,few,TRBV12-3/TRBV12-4,TGTGCCAGCAGATCCACAGGGGGCGCCTATGGCTACACCTTC,CASRSTGGAYGYTF
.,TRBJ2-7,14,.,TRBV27,TGTGCCAGCAGTTTTCGAGACAAAATCTACGAGCAGTACTTC,CASSFRDKIYEQYF
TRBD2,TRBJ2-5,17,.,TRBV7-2,TGTGCCAGCAGCTTATCCCACGGGACTAGCGGGAGTAATGAGCAGTACTTC,CASSLSHGTSGSNEQYF
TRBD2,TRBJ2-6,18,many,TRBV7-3,TGTGCCAGCAGCAAGCCGGGACTAGCGGGAGGTGGGGCCAACGTCCTGACTTTC,CASSKPGLAGGGANVLTF
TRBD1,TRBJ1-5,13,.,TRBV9,TGTGCCAGCAGCCGACAGGGACATCGGCCCCAGCATTTT,CASSRQGHRPQHF
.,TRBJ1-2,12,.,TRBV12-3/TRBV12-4,TGTGCGTCCCGAGGACCCGGCTATGGCTACACCTTC,CASRGPGYGYTF
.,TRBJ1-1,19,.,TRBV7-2,TGTGCCAGCAGCTCCACAACCTCCCCAAGGGCTCCGATGGTCCCTGAAGCTTTCTTT,CASSSTTSPRAPMVPEAFF
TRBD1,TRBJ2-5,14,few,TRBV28,TGTGCCAGCAGTCCCCGGACAGGGGCGAGTACCCCGTACTTC,CASSPRTGASTPYF
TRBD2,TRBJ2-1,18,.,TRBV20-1,TGCAGTGCTAGAGATCTTACTGGTGCGGGACTAGCCTACAATGAGCAGTTCTTC,CSARDLTGAGLAYNEQFF
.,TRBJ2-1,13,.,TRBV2,TGTGCCAGCAGTGGCTTGCAATACAATGAGCAGTTCTTC,CASSGLQYNEQFF
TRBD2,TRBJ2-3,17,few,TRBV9,TGTGCCAGCAGCGTAGGTACTAGCGCATCCCTCACAGATACGCAGTATTTT,CASSVGTSASLTDTQYF
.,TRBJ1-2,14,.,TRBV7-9,TGTGCCAGCAACCCCCCAGTGGGAGACTATGGCTACACCTTC,CASNPPVGDYGYTF
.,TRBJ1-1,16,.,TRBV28,TGTGCCAGCAGCGTACCCCCTAGTACAGGGCACACTGAAGCTTTCTTT,CASSVPPSTGHTEAFF
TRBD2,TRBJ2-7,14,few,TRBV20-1,TGCAGTGCCCCAAGCGGGACCTTTACCTACGAGCAGTACTTC,CSAPSGTFTYEQYF
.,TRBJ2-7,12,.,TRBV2,TGTGCCAGCAGTGTGGGTCCCTCCAAGCAGTACTTC,CASSVGPSKQYF
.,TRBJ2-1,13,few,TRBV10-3,TGTGCCATCAGTGAGTCGAAGAGGAATGAGCAGTTCTTC,CAISESKRNEQFF
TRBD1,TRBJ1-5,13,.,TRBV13,TGTGCCAGCAGCCTACAGGGGGGTCAGCCCCAGCATTTT,CASSLQGGQPQHF
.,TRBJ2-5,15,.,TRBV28,TGTGCCAGCAGTCCCCAAGGAGCCTCCCAAGAGGCCCAGTACTTC,CASSPQGASQEAQYF
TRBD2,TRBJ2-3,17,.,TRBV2,TGTGCCAGCAGTGATCTGGGACTAGCGGGAGGAGTAGATACGCAGTATTTT,CASSDLGLAGGVDTQYF
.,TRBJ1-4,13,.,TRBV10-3,TGTGCCATCACGGCGCGACTAAATGAAAAACTGTTTTTT,CAITARLNEKLFF
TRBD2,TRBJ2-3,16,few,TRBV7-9,TGTGCCAGCAGCTTTAGCCTAGCGGCAACAACAGATACGCAGTATTTT,CASSFSLAATTDTQYF